This T cell receptor beta chain stems from a study of T-cell memory formation after mild COVID-19. Study-wide results and limits: The study found balanced CD4/CD8 in clones contracting day 15 to 85 and a CD4+ lean in later expanders. The appearance of some responding clones in pre-infection memory suggested that cross-reactive memory joined. CM and EM subsets held most contracting CD4+ clones; EMRA held CD8+ ones.

Germline CDR1 reads MGHRA; CDR2 reads YSYEKL. Deletions cut 5 bases from V and 8 bases from J, with 24 bases between. This CDR3 spans 16 amino acids. As regards this clonotype: The target antigen is unknown.

TCRdb reprocessed the 5' RACE reads with MiXCR, giving one entry per CDR3 protein. The table has 560,000 or so distinct CDR3 sequences, around a sixth seen once. The chain recombines TRBV4-1 with TRBJ1-2; no firm D call. Sequencing used PBMCs or a T cell subset sorted from them (not recorded which). The source is an adult woman who had mild COVID-19 (a few samples of this study predate the infection). Cell type and time point are not known. The CDR3 nucleotides are TGCGCCAGCAGCTGGCCGTACGGTTCCAGAATGAGCGGCTACACCTTC. It encodes CASSWPYGSRMSGYTF.